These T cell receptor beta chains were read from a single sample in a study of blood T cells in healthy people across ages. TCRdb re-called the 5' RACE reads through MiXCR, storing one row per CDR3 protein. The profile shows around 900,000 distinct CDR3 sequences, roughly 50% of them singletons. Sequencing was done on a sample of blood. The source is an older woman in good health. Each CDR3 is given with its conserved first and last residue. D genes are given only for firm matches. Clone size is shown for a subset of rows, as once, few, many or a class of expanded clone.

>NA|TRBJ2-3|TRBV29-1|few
CSVEGLTDTQYF
TGCAGCGTTGAAGGCCTCACAGATACGCAGTATTTT
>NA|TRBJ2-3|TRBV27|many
CASSARTSDTQYF
TGTGCCAGCAGTGCCAGGACATCAGATACGCAGTATTTT
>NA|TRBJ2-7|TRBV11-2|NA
CASSSLTGILTYEQYF
TGTGCCAGCAGCTCCTTGACAGGAATTTTAACCTACGAGCAGTACTTC
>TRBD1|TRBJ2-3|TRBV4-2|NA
CASSQSLGTGTTDTQYF
TGTGCCAGCAGCCAATCCCTAGGGACAGGGACCACAGATACGCAGTATTTT
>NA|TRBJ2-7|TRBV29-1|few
CSVLDLTWGLSYEQYF
TGCAGCGTTTTAGACTTGACCTGGGGTTTATCCTACGAGCAGTACTTC
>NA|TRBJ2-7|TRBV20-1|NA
CSARGDQNYEQYF
TGCAGTGCTAGGGGAGACCAAAACTACGAGCAGTACTTC
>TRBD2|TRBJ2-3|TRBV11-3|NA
CASGASGSTDTQYF
TGTGCCAGCGGGGCTAGCGGGAGTACAGATACGCAGTATTTT
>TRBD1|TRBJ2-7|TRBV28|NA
CASRTGAPYEQYF
TGTGCCAGCAGGACAGGGGCCCCCTACGAGCAGTACTTC
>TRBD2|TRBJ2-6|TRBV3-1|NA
CASSPRAGSSGANVLTF
TGTGCCAGCAGCCCCAGAGCGGGATCCTCTGGGGCCAACGTCCTGACTTTC
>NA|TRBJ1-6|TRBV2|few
CASSGQRSSYNSPLHF
TGTGCCAGCAGCGGTCAGCGTAGCTCCTATAATTCACCCCTCCACTTT
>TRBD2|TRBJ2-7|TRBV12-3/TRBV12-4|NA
CASSGVAGAAEQYF
TGTGCCAGCAGTGGGGTGGCGGGAGCGGCCGAGCAGTACTTC
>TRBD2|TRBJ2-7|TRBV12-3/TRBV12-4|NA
CANTGLAGDEQYF
TGTGCCAACACCGGACTAGCGGGAGACGAGCAGTACTTC
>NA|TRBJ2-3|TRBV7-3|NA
CASSSSGLRFTDTQYF
TGTGCCAGCAGCTCCTCGGGACTCCGTTTCACAGATACGCAGTATTTT
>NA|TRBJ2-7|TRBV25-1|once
CASSPRGPREDEQYF
TGTGCCAGCAGTCCCCGGGGCCCGAGAGAGGACGAGCAGTACTTC
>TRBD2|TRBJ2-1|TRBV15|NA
CATSSPRAGGRNEQFF
TGTGCCACCAGCAGCCCCCGGGCGGGAGGGCGAAATGAGCAGTTCTTC
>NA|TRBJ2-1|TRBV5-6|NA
CASSEGLRDFGEQFF
TGTGCCAGCAGCGAAGGACTGCGGGACTTCGGAGAGCAGTTCTTC
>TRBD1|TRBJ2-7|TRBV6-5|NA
CASSSDAGQGSDEQYF
TGTGCCAGCAGTTCGGACGCGGGACAGGGTTCTGACGAGCAGTACTTC
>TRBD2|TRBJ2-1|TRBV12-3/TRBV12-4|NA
CASRRGLAGNNEQFF
TGTGCCAGCCGGAGGGGGCTAGCGGGAAACAATGAGCAGTTCTTC
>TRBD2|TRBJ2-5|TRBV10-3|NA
CAISQSLTSGETQYF
TGTGCCATCAGCCAATCCCTGACTAGCGGGGAGACCCAGTACTTC
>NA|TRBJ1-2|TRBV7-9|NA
CASSPLRGGRGYTF
TGTGCCAGCAGCCCTCTCCGGGGGGGTCGGGGCTACACCTTC
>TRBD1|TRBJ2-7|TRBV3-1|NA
CASSQRQGGHEQYF
TGTGCCAGCAGCCAAAGACAGGGTGGCCACGAGCAGTACTTC
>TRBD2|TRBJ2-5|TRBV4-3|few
CASSQASGSKTQYF
TGCGCCAGCAGCCAAGCTAGCGGGAGTAAGACCCAGTACTTC
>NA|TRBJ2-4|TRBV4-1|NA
CASSHNQGGLAKNIQYF
TGCGCCAGCAGCCATAACCAGGGCGGACTAGCCAAAAACATTCAGTACTTC
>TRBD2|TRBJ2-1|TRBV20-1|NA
CSARGSLPGGRGNEQFF
TGCAGTGCTAGAGGTAGTCTGCCAGGCGGGAGGGGAAATGAGCAGTTCTTC
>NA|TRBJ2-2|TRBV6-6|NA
CASSWTGLAAGELFF
TGTGCCAGCAGCTGGACCGGGCTGGCAGCCGGGGAGCTGTTTTTT
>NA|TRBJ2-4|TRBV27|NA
CASSIQTGTYRQYF
TGTGCCAGCAGTATACAAACAGGGACCTATCGGCAGTACTTC
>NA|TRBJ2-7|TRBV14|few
CASSLRGSNYEQYF
TGTGCCAGCAGCCTCAGGGGTTCCAACTACGAGCAGTACTTC
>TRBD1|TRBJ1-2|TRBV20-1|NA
CSAPPGGQTYGYTF
TGCAGTGCACCCCCGGGGGGACAGACCTATGGCTACACCTTC
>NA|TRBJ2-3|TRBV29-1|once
CSGGLTNTETQYF
TGCAGCGGAGGACTAACGAACACAGAGACGCAGTATTTT
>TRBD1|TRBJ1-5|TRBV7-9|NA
CASSLDGQGWDQPQHF
TGTGCCAGCAGCTTAGACGGACAGGGGTGGGATCAGCCCCAGCATTTT
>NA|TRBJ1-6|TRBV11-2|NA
CASSFQGPGSNSPLHF
TGTGCCAGCAGCTTTCAGGGGCCAGGCTCTAATTCACCCCTCCACTTT
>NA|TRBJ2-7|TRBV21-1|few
CASSKVPGSSYEQYF
TGTGCCAGCAGCAAAGTCCCAGGTAGCTCCTACGAGCAGTACTTC
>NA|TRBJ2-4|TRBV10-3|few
CAISDPLLRAKNIQYF
TGTGCCATCAGTGATCCCCTACTTAGAGCCAAAAACATTCAGTACTTC